Below are 21 T cell receptor beta chains sequenced from a single sample in a study of cytomegalovirus exposure and HLA in healthy donors. The PCR had 60 Vbeta and 13 Jbeta primers. Measured with immunoSEQ multiplex PCR; TCRdb has only the in-frame clones, and not every one. Of about 140,000 clones listed, around 79% were seen once; the top ten hold around 1.3%. Sequenced: PBMCs. Receptor source: a woman between 40 and 50 years old in good health and CMV-seronegative.

The chain has TRBV7-2 and TRBJ2-1; D is perhaps TRBD1 (5 bases). V was clipped by 4 bases and J by 8 bases, with 12 bases between them. Germline lookup yields CDR1 SGHTA and CDR2 FQGNSA. The CDR3 has 13 amino acids. The CDR3 loop is CASSSPSRDEQFF. The CDR3 nucleotides read TGTGCCAGCAGCTCCCCAAGCAGGGATGAGCAGTTCTTC. The full variable domain, completed using reference TRBV7-2 and TRBJ2-1, is GAGVSQSPSNKVTEKGKDVELRCDPISGHTALYWYRQSLGQGLEFLIYFQGNSAPDKSGLPSDRFSAERTGGSVSTLTIQRTQQEDSAVYLCASSSPSRDEQFFGPGTRLTVL.

The V and J genes are TRBV4-1 and TRBJ2-5, with 10 nucleotides matching TRBD2. The ends lost 2 bases at V and 3 bases at J; junction bases unmatched: 9. CDR1 MGHRA and CDR2 YSYEKL come from the germline V gene. CDR3 length equals 17 residues. The DNA for the CDR3 is TGCGCCAGCAGCCAACCAGGCGGGCTAGCGGGGGAAGAGACCCAGTACTTC. This encodes CASSQPGGLAGEETQYF.

This rearrangement joins TRBV7-6 to TRBJ1-4; 7 positions match TRBD1. This CDR3 is 14 amino acids long. The trim removed 6 bases at V and 7 bases at J, leaving 8 bases unmatched. The germline CDR1 and CDR2 sequences are SGHVS and FNYEAQ. The DNA for the CDR3 is TGTGCCAGCAGATCCGTAGGGACAGCTGAAAAACTGTTTTTT. Residues: CASRSVGTAEKLFF.

The V and J genes are TRBV5-1 and TRBJ1-1; D unclear. The V end lost 0 bases, the J end lost 6 bases, and 21 bases lay between the germline ends. Germline V gene sequence: CDR1 SGHRS, CDR2 YFSETQ. The CDR3 totals 17 residues. CDR3 amino acids: CASSLVPGMGGSSEAFF. CDR3 nucleotide sequence: TGCGCCAGCAGCTTGGTTCCAGGAATGGGTGGTAGTTCTGAAGCTTTCTTT.

This chain links TRBV28 with TRBJ1-5, with a weak D call TRBD1 (6 bases). V was shortened by 2 bases and J by 4 bases, with 9 bases between the two germline ends. CDR3 length: 14 amino acids. Germline CDR1 is MDHEN and CDR2 is SYDVKM. This CDR3 is CASSLSTGNQPQHF. The CDR3 nucleotides are TGTGCCAGCAGTTTAAGCACAGGGAATCAGCCCCAGCATTTT.

This chain joins TRBV4-2 and TRBJ2-1; TRBD2 agrees at 8 bases. Looked up from germline, CDR1 is LGHNA and CDR2 is YNFKEQ. After removal of 1 base from V and 4 bases from J, the junction contained 9 bases not matched to a gene. This CDR3 region has 17 residues. The CDR3 reads CASSQAVGGGKYNEQFF. CDR3 sequence (DNA): TGTGCCAGCAGCCAAGCAGTCGGCGGGGGGAAATACAATGAGCAGTTCTTC.

The genes are TRBV5-4 and TRBJ1-1; TRBD1 agrees at 7 bases. Germline trimming cut 4 bases from V and 9 bases from J; bases unmatched to any gene: 6. The CDR3 spans 12 residues. CDR1 SGHNT and CDR2 YYREEE come from the germline V gene (reference sequence). The DNA for the CDR3 is TGTGCCAGCAGCCCAGGACAGGCCCAAGCTTTCTTT. Translated, it gives CASSPGQAQAFF.

The chain couples TRBV9 to TRBJ1-2, with 9 bases matching TRBD1. This CDR3 contains 15 residues. CDR1 is SGDLS and CDR2 is YYNGEE in the germline V gene. The J segment lost 10 bases and the V segment lost 0 bases, leaving 10 bases of the junction unmatched. This CDR3 is CASSVAPGQGFFYTF. CDR3 coding DNA: TGTGCCAGCAGCGTAGCCCCGGGACAGGGATTTTTCTACACCTTC. Full variable domain (missing parts from reference TRBV9 and TRBJ1-2): DSGVTQTPKHLITATGQRVTLRCSPRSGDLSVYWYQQSLDQGLQFLIQYYNGEERAKGNILERFSAQQFPDLHSELNLSSLELGDSALYFCASSVAPGQGFFYTFGSGTRLTVV.

This clone was picked up many times. This chain links TRBV5-6 with TRBJ2-7; TRBD1 matches at 7 bases. This CDR3 contains 14 residues. Germline V gene data show CDR1 as SGHDT and CDR2 as YYEEEE. Germline trimming cut 2 bases from V and 0 bases from J; bases unmatched to any gene: 2. The CDR3 DNA reads as TGTGCCAGCAGCTTTGACAGGGTCTCCTACGAGCAGTACTTC. It yields the protein CASSFDRVSYEQYF.

The chain employs TRBV4-3 and TRBJ1-2; D might be TRBD1 (6 bases). Germline CDR1 LGHNA, CDR2 YSLEER. CDR3 size: 15 residues. V lost 0 bases and J lost 6, with 14 bases in between. DNA of the CDR3: TGCGCCAGCAGCCAAGAGCGCGGGGGGCGCGATGGCTACACCTTC. Encoded protein: CASSQERGGRDGYTF.

This clone was found a few times. This sequence joins TRBV7-9 and TRBJ2-7, with 8 bases lining up with TRBD2. Germline CDR1 SEHNR, CDR2 FQNEAQ (reference sequence). The CDR3 totals 15 residues. The V segment lost 7 bases and the J segment 1 base; nucleotides outside the gene matches: 9. CDR3 loop: CASNSFTSGSYEQYF. The CDR3 coding sequence is TGTGCCAGCAATTCTTTTACTAGCGGATCCTACGAGCAGTACTTC.

The gene calls are TRBV21-1 and TRBJ2-5; the table calls TRBD1, which could not be checked here. TRBV21-1 is described as a pseudogene. This CDR3 spans 16 amino acids. The CDR3 loop reads CASSKALSHSQETQYF. CDR3 bases: TGTGCCAGCAGCAAAGCGCTTTCCCACAGCCAAGAGACCCAGTACTTC.

CDR3 sequence reads: CAWTWDRGLISVRETQYF. CDR3 bases: TGTGCCTGGACCTGGGACAGGGGGTTGATTTCGGTTCGAGAGACCCAGTACTTC. The chain recombines TRBV30 with TRBJ2-5, with 11 bases lining up with TRBD1. Germline V gives CDR1 GTSNPN, CDR2 SVGIG (reference sequence). The CDR3 sequence is 18 residues long. The V gene end was trimmed by 4 bases and the J gene end by 4 bases; junction bases not matched to a gene: 17.

The count of this clone is one. The chain carries TRBV10-1 and TRBJ2-2, with D possibly being TRBD1 (5 bases). The ends were cut back, 2 bases at V and 12 bases at J, with 7 bases in the middle. In germline, CDR1 is WNHNN, CDR2 SYGVQD (reference sequence). The CDR3 is 11 residues long. For the CDR3, the DNA is TGCGCCAGCAGTGAGGGGGCGAAGCTGTTTTTT. This gives the protein CASSEGAKLFF.

The chain carries TRBV7-9 and TRBJ2-5, with TRBD2 matching 9 bases. The V segment lost 5 bases and the J segment 4 bases; nucleotides outside the gene matches: 11. The CDR3 has 16 amino acids. Germline CDR1 reads SEHNR; CDR2 reads FQNEAQ (reference sequence). The CDR3 loop is CASSQGRLAGRETQYF. Here the CDR3 DNA reads TGTGCCAGCAGCCAAGGGAGGCTAGCGGGGCGAGAGACCCAGTACTTC.

The chain combines TRBV28 with TRBJ1-1; the match to TRBD1 covers 8 bases. The V segment lost 3 bases and the J segment 4 bases; nucleotides outside the gene matches: 10. The CDR3 extends over 16 amino acids. The germline V gene has CDR1 MDHEN and CDR2 SYDVKM. CDR3 sequence: CASSFRDRQMSTEAFF. CDR3 sequence (DNA): TGTGCCAGCAGTTTCAGGGACAGGCAGATGAGCACTGAAGCTTTCTTT.

This clone was counted once. This chain uses TRBV5-6 with TRBJ2-7, with 7 bases identical to TRBD1. The ends lost 3 bases at V and 0 bases at J; junction bases unmatched: 6. Germline V gene sequence: CDR1 SGHDT, CDR2 YYEEEE. The CDR3 has 15 amino acids. CDR3 nucleotide sequence: TGTGCCAGCAGCTCGTTTGGGACAGCCTCCTACGAGCAGTACTTC. Protein product: CASSSFGTASYEQYF.

The chain recombines TRBV2 with TRBJ1-4; D gene uncertain. CDR1 and CDR2 from the germline V gene are SNHLY and FYNNEI. The CDR3 contains 14 residues. The ends were cut back, 1 base at V and 5 bases at J, with 8 bases in the middle. CDR3 DNA sequence: TGTGCCAGCAGTGAAGGCAGACTCAATGAAAAACTGTTTTTT. As protein: CASSEGRLNEKLFF.

Worth noting for this clone: Other DNA sequences in the sample encode the same CDR3. V is TRBV6-5 and J is TRBJ1-2; TRBD1 matches 8 bases. The length of the CDR3 is 15 residues. Germline values: CDR1 MNHEY, CDR2 SVGAGI. J gave up 2 bases and V 0 bases, and 2 bases lay outside the gene matches. The CDR3 DNA follows: TGTGCCAGCAGTTACTCTACAGGGGGGAACTATGGCTACACCTTC. Translated: CASSYSTGGNYGYTF.

J is TRBJ1-3 and V is TRBV6-6, with 7 positions matching TRBD1. The CDR3 runs to 15 residues. Trimming cost V 6 bases and J 2 bases; bases outside gene matches: 7. Germline V gene data show CDR1 as MNHNY and CDR2 as SVGAGI (reference sequence). The CDR3 reads CASRKQGQPGNTIYF. The CDR3 coding sequence is TGTGCCAGCAGAAAGCAGGGACAGCCTGGAAACACCATATATTTT.

The chain combines TRBV5-4 with TRBJ1-2; D ambiguous. Germline CDR1 and CDR2: SGHNT and YYREEE (reference sequence). V was cut by 4 bases and J by 2 bases, with 9 bases left in between. CDR3 length equals 13 residues. The CDR3 coding sequence is TGTGCCAGCAGCGCAGACGGGAACTATGGCTACACCTTC. Translation gives CASSADGNYGYTF. Looking up the rest from reference TRBV5-4 and TRBJ1-2 gives the full variable domain: ETGVTQSPTHLIKTRGQQVTLRCSSQSGHNTVSWYQQALGQGPQFIFQYYREEENGRGNFPPRFSGLQFPNYSSELNVNALELDDSALYLCASSADGNYGYTFGSGTRLTVV.